The next 12 T cell receptor beta chains were all read from a single sample in a study of EBV T-cell therapy then PD-1 blockade in nasopharyngeal carcinoma (dated by TCRdb to about 2021). The sample's time point label, decoded: 266 days after commencement of treatment, after nivolumab therapy. What the treatment or condition label conveys for this sample: AdE1-LMPpoly-expanded autologous EBV-specific T-cell therapy followed by anti-PD-1 nivolumab. The library was built by means of the immunoSEQ multiplex PCR assay. What TCRdb holds here is the immuneACCESS table cut down to in-frame rearrangements. Part of the clones is not present; checked against another copy, under half of the missing clones reflect an unresolved V gene, and the others are unexplained. Recorded for this sample are fewer than 25,000 clones; about 86% of them occurred a single time. The biggest ten clones account for 31% of the sample.

For these TCRs, the target antigens are not known. The sequencing here drew on CD8+ T cells from blood, taken around day 270 from a patient whose treatment included autologous EBV-specific T cells and nivolumab. All receptors come from a middle-aged man with nasopharyngeal carcinoma.

The V gene is TRBV7-9, the J gene TRBJ2-1; D not resolved. Germline lookup yields CDR1 SEHNR and CDR2 FQNEAQ (reference sequence). The V end was cut by 5 bases, the J end by 6 bases, with 8 bases between. CDR3 length equals 12 residues. CDR3 amino acids: CASSPAGNEQFF. The CDR3 DNA sequence: TGTGCCAGCAGCCCAGCAGGCAATGAGCAGTTCTTC. Supplemented by reference TRBV7-9 and TRBJ2-1, the full variable domain reads DTGVSQNPRHKITKRGQNVTFRCDPISEHNRLYWYRQTLGQGPEFLTYFQNEAQLEKSRLLSDRFSAERPKGSFSTLEIQRTEQGDSAMYLCASSPAGNEQFFGPGTRLTVL.

This chain uses TRBV7-9 with TRBJ2-6, with no clear D. CDR1 and CDR2 from the germline V gene are SEHNR and FQNEAQ (reference sequence). The CDR3 runs 13 residues. The ends were cut back, 5 bases at V and 1 base at J, with 3 bases in the middle. CDR3 in DNA: TGTGCCAGCAGCAAGTCTGGGGCCAACGTCCTGACTTTC. It is translated as CASSKSGANVLTF.

The DNA for the CDR3 is TGCGCCAGCAGCCCGGACTATGAGGGCAGGTCTGGGGCCAACGTCCTGACTTTC. This sequence encodes CASSPDYEGRSGANVLTF. The chain links TRBV4-3 to TRBJ2-6; TRBD2 is a possible D gene (6 bases). V was pared by 4 bases and J by 1 base, with 17 bases between. The CDR3 sequence is 18 residues long. The V gene's germline CDR1 is LGHNA and CDR2 YSLEER.

Turning to this clone: The sample carries other DNA sequences with the same CDR3. This chain uses TRBV9 with TRBJ1-2; no firm D call. CDR1 SGDLS and CDR2 YYNGEE come from the germline V gene. This CDR3 is built from 13 residues. The V end lost 0 bases, the J end lost 5 bases, and 8 bases lay between the germline ends. This chain's CDR3 is CASSVGGDYGYTF. The CDR3 region has the DNA TGTGCCAGCAGCGTAGGAGGAGATTATGGCTACACCTTC.

This clone was detected only a few times. CDR3 region: CASSQDSSGYNEQFF. CDR3 in DNA: TGCGCCAGCAGCCAAGATTCTAGCGGCTACAATGAGCAGTTCTTC. The V call is TRBV4-1, the J call TRBJ2-1; 7 bases align to TRBD2. Germline CDR1 MGHRA, CDR2 YSYEKL. This CDR3 has 15 amino acids. Germline trimming cut 0 bases from V and 3 bases from J; bases unmatched to any gene: 2.

The chain couples TRBV28 to TRBJ2-7; TRBD1 might be the D (6 bases). Trimming took off 6 bases at V and 7 bases at J, with 25 bases between the two ends. CDR1 is MDHEN, CDR2 SYDVKM, per germline. The CDR3 is made up of 16 amino acids. The CDR3 bases are TGTGCCAGCAGAGAAATAAGGACAGATTACCCTCTGGAGCAGTACTTC. This translates into CASREIRTDYPLEQYF.

This clone was recorded only once. This chain uses TRBV6-6 with TRBJ2-7; TRBD2 matches 8 bases. J gave up 2 bases and V 7 bases, and 10 bases lay outside the gene matches. Germline CDR1 MNHNY, CDR2 SVGAGI (reference sequence). CDR3 length: 15 residues. The CDR3 coding sequence is TGTGCCAGCAATCTCGCGGGGGGACTCGCCTACGAGCAGTACTTC. It is translated as CASNLAGGLAYEQYF.

As regards this clone: This specimen includes other DNA sequences encoding the same CDR3. V usage is TRBV28 and J usage is TRBJ2-1; D gene ambiguous. The CDR3 sequence is 15 residues long. Germline V gene data show CDR1 as MDHEN and CDR2 as SYDVKM. Trimming took off 6 bases at V and 0 bases at J, with 12 bases between the two ends. The CDR3 loop is CASRTSINSYNEQFF. The CDR3 DNA reads TGTGCCAGCAGGACCTCGATAAACTCCTACAATGAGCAGTTCTTC.

The chain links TRBV18 to TRBJ2-7, with no clear D. CDR1 and CDR2 (germline): KGHSH, LQKENI. Between the trimmed V and J ends, which lost 6 bases and 2 bases, there was a span of 14 bases. The CDR3 loop spans 14 amino acids. The CDR3 protein is CASSPPGRTYEQYF. The CDR3 DNA reads as TGTGCCAGCTCCCCTCCGGGTAGGACCTACGAGCAGTACTTC.

J is TRBJ1-2 and V is TRBV19; tentative D call: TRBD1 (6 bases). Trimming removed 4 bases from V and 7 bases from J, with 19 bases in between. The CDR3 totals 15 residues. CDR1 is LNHDA, CDR2 SQIVND, per germline (reference sequence). CDR3 region: CASSTGTRYFSGYTF. CDR3 DNA: TGTGCCAGTAGTACCGGGACAAGGTACTTTTCTGGCTACACCTTC.

V is TRBV9 and J is TRBJ1-1; the D gene is possibly TRBD1 (6 bases). The CDR3 loop spans 13 amino acids. Trimming removed 4 bases at V and 0 bases at J, with 7 bases between. Germline V gene sequence: CDR1 SGDLS, CDR2 YYNGEE. The CDR3 sequence: CASSSGVNTEAFF. The DNA of the CDR3 is TGTGCCAGCAGCTCAGGGGTGAACACTGAAGCTTTCTTT.

This chain uses TRBV2 with TRBJ2-7; tentative D call: TRBD1 (5 bases). V was cut by 6 bases and J by 4 bases, with 7 bases left in between. CDR3 size: 11 residues. The germline V gene has CDR1 SNHLY and CDR2 FYNNEI. CDR3 sequence reads: CASSSGYEQYF. CDR3 nucleotide sequence: TGTGCCAGCAGCTCAGGGTACGAGCAGTACTTC. Combining the CDR3 with reference TRBV2 and TRBJ2-7 gives the whole variable domain EPEVTQTPSHQVTQMGQEVILRCVPISNHLYFYWYRQILGQKVEFLVSFYNNEISEKSEIFDDQFSVERPDGSNFTLKIRSTKLEDSAMYFCASSSGYEQYFGPGTRLTVT.